These 10 T cell receptor beta chains came from one sample sequenced in a study of cytomegalovirus exposure and HLA in healthy donors. Repertoires were generated with immunoSEQ multiplex PCR, while TCRdb's copy carries only in-frame clones and drops some. The table lists some 170,000 clones, 70% to 90% of them singletons. Sample: PBMCs. These receptor sequences come from a man aged 25-40 years in good health and CMV-seropositive.

J is TRBJ1-1 and V is TRBV9; no clear D. Looked up from germline, CDR1 is SGDLS and CDR2 is YYNGEE. V was cut by 0 bases and J by 11 bases, with 14 bases left in between. The CDR3 has 13 residues. DNA of the CDR3: TGTGCCAGCAGCGTAGGAGGCCTGACGGGGGCTTTCTTT. Its translation: CASSVGGLTGAFF.

This chain joins TRBV27 and TRBJ1-1; D possibly corresponds to TRBD1 (6 bases). The CDR3 is 15 amino acids. Trimming took off 5 bases at V and 3 bases at J, with 16 bases between the two ends. Germline loops: CDR1 MNHEY, CDR2 SMNVEV (reference sequence). The CDR3 protein is CASSPWGRGDTEAFF. In DNA form, the CDR3 reads TGTGCCAGCAGTCCCTGGGGCAGGGGAGACACTGAAGCTTTCTTT.

This clone was found a few times. This chain connects TRBV4-1 to TRBJ2-2; D is unresolved. CDR1 is MGHRA and CDR2 is YSYEKL in the germline V gene. Trimming left V 4 bases short and J 2 bases short, with 5 bases between. The CDR3 totals 13 residues. In DNA, the CDR3 is TGCGCCAGCAGCCCGTTAAACACCGGGGAGCTGTTTTTT. Amino acid sequence: CASSPLNTGELFF.

The genes are TRBV13 and TRBJ2-2, with D tentatively TRBD1 (5 bases). CDR3 length: 15 residues. The V and J ends lost 1 base and 3 bases respectively, with 9 bases between them. CDR1 is PRHDT, CDR2 FYEKMQ, per germline (reference sequence). The CDR3 coding sequence is TGTGCCAGCAGCTTAGCAGGGCGCGACACCGGGGAGCTGTTTTTT. Amino acids: CASSLAGRDTGELFF.

This chain joins TRBV4-2 and TRBJ1-1, with 9 bases aligning to TRBD1. The length of the CDR3 is 15 residues. The V segment lost 0 bases and the J segment 11 bases; nucleotides outside the gene matches: 10. CDR1 and CDR2 from the germline V gene are LGHNA and YNFKEQ. The CDR3 is CASSQEPGQGGGAFF. The CDR3 nucleotides are TGTGCCAGCAGCCAAGAACCGGGACAGGGTGGAGGCGCTTTCTTT.

The chain is built from TRBV2 and TRBJ1-2; the D gene is possibly TRBD1 (5 bases). The germline V and J ends were trimmed by 6 bases and 5 bases, with 10 bases remaining between them. Looked up from germline, CDR1 is SNHLY and CDR2 is FYNNEI. The CDR3 spans 12 residues. CDR3: CASSEKGYGYTF. CDR3 nucleotide sequence: TGTGCCAGCAGCGAAAAGGGGTATGGCTACACCTTC.

Regarding this clone: The junction departs from germline at one end; a sequencing error may be responsible. The chain recombines TRBV7-9 with TRBJ2-5; 7 bases are a match to TRBD1. Germline V CDR1 and CDR2: SEHNR, FQNEAQ (reference sequence). This CDR3 comprises 14 residues. CDR3 amino acids: CASREPGQRASGHF. The CDR3, as DNA: TGTGCCAGCAGAGAACCGGGACAGCGAGCCTCGGGTCACTTC.

This chain's CDR3 is CASRLGHGQVAFF. CDR3 coding DNA: TGTGCCAGCAGACTAGGCCACGGCCAGGTAGCTTTCTTT. This sequence joins TRBV7-2 and TRBJ1-1, with D unclear. Per germline, CDR1 SGHTA and CDR2 FQGNSA. With 6 bases removed from V and 10 bases from J, the gap between germline ends came to 18 bases. The CDR3 length is 13 residues.

The chain uses TRBV23-1 and TRBJ2-7; tentatively, D is TRBD2 (6 bases). TRBV23-1 is placed among ORFs of uncertain function. The CDR3 spans 11 residues. V was trimmed by 11 bases and J by 6 bases, leaving 14 bases between them. The DNA for the CDR3 is TGCGCCGGCCGGCGGGGCGGCGAGCAGTACTTC. Protein product: CAGRRGGEQYF.

CDR3 DNA sequence: TGTGCCAGCATCAGCCGGGGCAATGAGCAGTTCTTC. Translated, it gives CASISRGNEQFF. The chain combines TRBV6-4 with TRBJ2-1; TRBD2 is a possible D gene (5 bases). The germline gives CDR1 MRHNA, CDR2 SNTAGT. The ends were cut back, 7 bases at V and 6 bases at J, with 10 bases in the middle. This CDR3 spans 12 amino acids.